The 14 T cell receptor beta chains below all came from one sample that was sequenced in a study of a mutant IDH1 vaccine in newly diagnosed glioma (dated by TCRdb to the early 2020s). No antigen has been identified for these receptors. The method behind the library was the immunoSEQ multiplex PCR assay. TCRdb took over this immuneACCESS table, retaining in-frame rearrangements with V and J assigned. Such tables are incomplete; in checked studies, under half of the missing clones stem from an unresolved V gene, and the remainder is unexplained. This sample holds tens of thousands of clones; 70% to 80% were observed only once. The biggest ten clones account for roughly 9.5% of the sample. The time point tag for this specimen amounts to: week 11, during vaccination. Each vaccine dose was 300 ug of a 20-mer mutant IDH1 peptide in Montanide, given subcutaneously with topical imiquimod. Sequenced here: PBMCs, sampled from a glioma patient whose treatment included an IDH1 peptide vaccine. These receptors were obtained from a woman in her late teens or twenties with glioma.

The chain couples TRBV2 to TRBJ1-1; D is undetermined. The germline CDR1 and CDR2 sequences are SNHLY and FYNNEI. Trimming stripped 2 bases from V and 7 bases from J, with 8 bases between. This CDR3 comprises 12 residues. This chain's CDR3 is CASSESRIEAFF. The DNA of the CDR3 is TGTGCCAGCAGTGAATCAAGGATTGAAGCTTTCTTT.

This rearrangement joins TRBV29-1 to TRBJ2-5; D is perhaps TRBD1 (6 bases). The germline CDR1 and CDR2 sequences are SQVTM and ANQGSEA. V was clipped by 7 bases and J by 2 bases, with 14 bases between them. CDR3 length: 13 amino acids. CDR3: CSGFTGKQETQYF. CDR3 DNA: TGCAGCGGGTTTACAGGGAAACAAGAGACCCAGTACTTC.

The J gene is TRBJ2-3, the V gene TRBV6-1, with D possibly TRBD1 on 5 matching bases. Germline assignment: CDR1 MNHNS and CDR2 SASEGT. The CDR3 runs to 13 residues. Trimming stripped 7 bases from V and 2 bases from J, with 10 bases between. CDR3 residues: CASTDRYTDTQYF. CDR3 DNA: TGTGCCAGCACTGACAGATACACAGATACGCAGTATTTT.

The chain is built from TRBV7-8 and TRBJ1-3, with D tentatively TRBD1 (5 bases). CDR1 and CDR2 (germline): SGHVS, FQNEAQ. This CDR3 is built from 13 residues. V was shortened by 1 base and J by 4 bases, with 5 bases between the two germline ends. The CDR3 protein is CASSLGGGNTIYF. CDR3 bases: TGTGCCAGCAGCTTAGGGGGGGGAAACACCATATATTTT.

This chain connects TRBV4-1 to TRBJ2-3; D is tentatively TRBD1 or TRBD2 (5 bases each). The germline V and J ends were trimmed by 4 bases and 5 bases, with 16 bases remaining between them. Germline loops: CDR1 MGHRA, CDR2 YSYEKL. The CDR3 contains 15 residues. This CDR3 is CASSLGRTWQDTQYF. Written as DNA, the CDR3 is TGCGCCAGCAGCCTGGGACGGACCTGGCAAGATACGCAGTATTTT.

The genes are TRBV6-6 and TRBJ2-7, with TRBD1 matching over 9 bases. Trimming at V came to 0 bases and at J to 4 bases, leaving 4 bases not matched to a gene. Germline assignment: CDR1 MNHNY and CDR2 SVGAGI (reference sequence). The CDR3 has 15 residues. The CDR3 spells CASSYSRGQGYEQYF. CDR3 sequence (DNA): TGTGCCAGCAGTTACTCGAGGGGACAGGGTTACGAGCAGTACTTC.

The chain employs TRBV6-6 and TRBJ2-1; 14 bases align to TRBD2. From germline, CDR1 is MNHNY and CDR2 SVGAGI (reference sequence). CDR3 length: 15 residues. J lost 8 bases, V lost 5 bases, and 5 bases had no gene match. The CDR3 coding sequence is TGTGCCAGCAGTCTGACTAGCGGGGGGGCGTATGAGCAGTTCTTC. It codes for CASSLTSGGAYEQFF.

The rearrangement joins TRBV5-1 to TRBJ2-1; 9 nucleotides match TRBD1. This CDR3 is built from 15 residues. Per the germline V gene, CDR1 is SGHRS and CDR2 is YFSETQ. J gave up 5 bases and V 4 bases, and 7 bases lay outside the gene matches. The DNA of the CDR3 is TGCGCCAGCAGCCCACAGGGGGCGCCCCACAATGAGCAGTTCTTC. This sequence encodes CASSPQGAPHNEQFF. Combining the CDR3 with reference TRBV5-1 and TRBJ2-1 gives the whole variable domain KAGVTQTPRYLIKTRGQQVTLSCSPISGHRSVSWYQQTPGQGLQFLFEYFSETQRNKGNFPGRFSGRQFSNSRSEMNVSTLELGDSALYLCASSPQGAPHNEQFFGPGTRLTVL.

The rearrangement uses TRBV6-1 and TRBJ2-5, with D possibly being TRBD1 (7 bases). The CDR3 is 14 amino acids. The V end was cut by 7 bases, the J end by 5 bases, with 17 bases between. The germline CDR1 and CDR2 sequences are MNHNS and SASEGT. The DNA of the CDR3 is TGTGCCAGCAAGGAGGGGGCGACTGGGGAGACCCAGTACTTC. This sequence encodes CASKEGATGETQYF.

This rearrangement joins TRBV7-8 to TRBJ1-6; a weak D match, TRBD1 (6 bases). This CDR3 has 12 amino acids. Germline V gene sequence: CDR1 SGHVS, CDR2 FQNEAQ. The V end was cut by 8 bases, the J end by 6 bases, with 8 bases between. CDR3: CASGRGNSPLHF. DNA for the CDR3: TGTGCCAGCGGCAGGGGTAATTCACCCCTCCACTTT.

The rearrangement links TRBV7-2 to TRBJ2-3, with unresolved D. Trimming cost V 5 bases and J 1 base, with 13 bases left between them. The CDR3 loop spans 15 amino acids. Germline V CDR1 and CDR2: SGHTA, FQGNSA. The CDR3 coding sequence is TGTGCCAGCAGCACACCCTTTACCGGCACAGATACGCAGTATTTT. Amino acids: CASSTPFTGTDTQYF. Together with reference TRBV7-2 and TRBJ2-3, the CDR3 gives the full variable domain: GAGVSQSPSNKVTEKGKDVELRCDPISGHTALYWYRQSLGQGLEFLIYFQGNSAPDKSGLPSDRFSAERTGGSVSTLTIQRTQQEDSAVYLCASSTPFTGTDTQYFGPGTRLTVL.

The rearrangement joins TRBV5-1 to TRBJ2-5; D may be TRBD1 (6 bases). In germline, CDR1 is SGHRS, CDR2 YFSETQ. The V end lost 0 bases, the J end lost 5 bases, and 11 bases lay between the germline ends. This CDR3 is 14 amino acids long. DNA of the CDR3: TGCGCCAGCAGCTTGGGGACAGTGACGGAGACCCAGTACTTC. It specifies CASSLGTVTETQYF.

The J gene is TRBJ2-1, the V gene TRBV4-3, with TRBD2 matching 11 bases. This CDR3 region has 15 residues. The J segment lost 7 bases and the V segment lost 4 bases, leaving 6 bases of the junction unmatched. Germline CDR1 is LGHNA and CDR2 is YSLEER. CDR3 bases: TGCGCCAGCAGCCCAACCTTAGCGGGAGGGAATGAGCAGTTCTTC. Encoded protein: CASSPTLAGGNEQFF.

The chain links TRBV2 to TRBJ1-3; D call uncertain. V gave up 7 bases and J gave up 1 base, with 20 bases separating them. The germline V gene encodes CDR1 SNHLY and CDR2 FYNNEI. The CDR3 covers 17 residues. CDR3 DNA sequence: TGTGCCAGCAACCTGGTGAGCTTTTTAGCTTCTGGAAACACCATATATTTT. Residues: CASNLVSFLASGNTIYF. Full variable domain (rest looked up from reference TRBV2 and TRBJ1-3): EPEVTQTPSHQVTQMGQEVILRCVPISNHLYFYWYRQILGQKVEFLVSFYNNEISEKSEIFDDQFSVERPDGSNFTLKIRSTKLEDSAMYFCASNLVSFLASGNTIYFGEGSWLTVV.